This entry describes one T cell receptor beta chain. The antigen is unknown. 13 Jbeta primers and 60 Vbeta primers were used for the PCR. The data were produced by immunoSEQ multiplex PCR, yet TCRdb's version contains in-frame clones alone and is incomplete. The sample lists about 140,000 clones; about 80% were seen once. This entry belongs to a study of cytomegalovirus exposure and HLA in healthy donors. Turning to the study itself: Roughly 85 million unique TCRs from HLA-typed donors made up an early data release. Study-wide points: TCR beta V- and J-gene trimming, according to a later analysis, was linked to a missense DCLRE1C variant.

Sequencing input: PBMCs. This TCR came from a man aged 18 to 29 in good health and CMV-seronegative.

This CDR3 is CASSLRTGTGRVEQYF. CDR3 nucleotides: TGTGCCAGCAGTCTTCGCACCGGGACAGGGAGGGTGGAGCAGTACTTC. This chain uses TRBV2 with TRBJ2-7, with 9 nucleotides matching TRBD1. CDR1 SNHLY and CDR2 FYNNEI come from the germline V gene. Losses at the gene ends were 5 bases for V and 7 bases for J; bases not matched to a gene: 15. CDR3 length: 16 residues.